This section outlines one TCR beta chain sequence together with its context. The data derive from a study of CD8 T cells in Susac syndrome. Study context: Among the Susac syndrome patients sequenced, five or six had active disease and fewer than 10 were in remission.

An amount of RNA that ranged from about 0.45 to 1 ug was reverse transcribed with random hexamers. Across 54 Vbeta and 13 Jbeta, TCR beta CDR3 was amplified with immunoSEQ multiplex PCR. In TCRdb, the immunoSEQ multiplex PCR reads were re-called with MiXCR into one record per CDR3 protein. The sample lists 150,000 to 200,000 distinct CDR3 sequences; about 94% were seen once. The TCR originated in a human donor with Susac syndrome. Sequencing was done on a sample of CD4+ T cells from PBMCs.

Here the CDR3 reads CASSVDLVRTASGGMSSYEQYF. Here the CDR3 DNA reads TGTGCCAGCAGCGTCGACTTGGTCCGTACCGCTAGCGGGGGGATGAGCTCCTACGAGCAGTACTTC. The J gene is TRBJ2-7, the V gene TRBV11-2, with 11 bases that match TRBD2. The CDR3 spans 22 residues. Germline lookup yields CDR1 SGHAT and CDR2 FQNNGV. Germline trimming cut 5 bases from V and 0 bases from J; bases unmatched to any gene: 24. The full variable domain, rest sourced from reference TRBV11-2 and TRBJ2-7, is EAGVAQSPRYKIIEKRQSVAFWCNPISGHATLYWYQQILGQGPKLLIQFQNNGVVDDSQLPKDRFSAERLKGVDSTLKIQPAKLEDSAVYLCASSVDLVRTASGGMSSYEQYFGPGTRLTVT.